Listed here is a single T cell receptor (beta chain). Measured with immunoSEQ multiplex PCR; TCRdb has only the in-frame clones, and not every one. This sample has roughly 190,000 clones, with roughly nine tenths found just once. The CDR3 is 15 amino acids. Germline values: CDR1 LGHNA, CDR2 YNFKEQ. Trimming shortened V by 1 base and J by 4 bases, and 13 bases separated the two germline ends. This specimen comes from a study of blood T cell repertoires in COVID-19. At the level of the study: Recovered Cohort 3 donors showed two negative PCRs, clearance, or symptom resolution. From T cells, B-cell-depleted T cells, or PBMCs came the material, which was cDNA or gDNA.

Clinical histories supplied by participants themselves formed the basis of cohort assignment. This receptor was taken from a woman in her forties in a cohort exposed to, infected with or recovered from COVID-19 (not recorded which). The chain recombines TRBV4-2 with TRBJ1-2; D might be TRBD1 (5 bases). Sequencing used PBMCs or T cells enriched from blood (not recorded which). CDR3 residues: CASSQGRGLVYGYTF. DNA of the CDR3: TGTGCCAGCAGCCAAGGGAGGGGTTTAGTCTATGGCTACACCTTC.